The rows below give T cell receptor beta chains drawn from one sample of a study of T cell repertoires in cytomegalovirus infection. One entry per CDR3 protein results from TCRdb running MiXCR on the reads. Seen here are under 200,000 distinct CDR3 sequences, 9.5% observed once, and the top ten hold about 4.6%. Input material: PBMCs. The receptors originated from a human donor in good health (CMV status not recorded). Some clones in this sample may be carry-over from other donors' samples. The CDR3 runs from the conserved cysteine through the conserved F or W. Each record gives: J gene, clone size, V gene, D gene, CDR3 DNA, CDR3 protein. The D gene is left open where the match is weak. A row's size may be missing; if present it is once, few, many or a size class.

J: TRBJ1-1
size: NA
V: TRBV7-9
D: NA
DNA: TGTGCCAGCAGCTTATGGGAGGGATTTATGTACACTGAAGCTTTCTTT
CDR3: CASSLWEGFMYTEAFF

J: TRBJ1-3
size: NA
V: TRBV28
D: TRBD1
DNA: TGTGCCAGCAGCCCGGGACAGAGGCCGAACACCATATATTTT
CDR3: CASSPGQRPNTIYF

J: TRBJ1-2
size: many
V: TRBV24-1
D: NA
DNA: TGTGCCACCAGTGATTCCGGCAGAAACTATGGCTACACCTTC
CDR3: CATSDSGRNYGYTF

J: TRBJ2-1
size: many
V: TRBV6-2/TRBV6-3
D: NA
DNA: TGTGCCAGCAGTTATAGTCGTGTGAACAATGAGCAGTTCTTC
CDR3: CASSYSRVNNEQFF

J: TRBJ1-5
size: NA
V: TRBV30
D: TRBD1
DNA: TGTGCCTGGGGACAGGGGAATAGCAATCAGCCCCAGCATTTT
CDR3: CAWGQGNSNQPQHF

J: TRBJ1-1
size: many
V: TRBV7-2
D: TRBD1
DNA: TGTGCCAGCAGCCCGAGACAGGGTCGGGGCACTGAAGCTTTCTTT
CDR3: CASSPRQGRGTEAFF

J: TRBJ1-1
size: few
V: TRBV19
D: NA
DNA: TGTGCCAGTAGTATAGAAGGAATCGGGAACACTGAAGCTTTCTTT
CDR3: CASSIEGIGNTEAFF

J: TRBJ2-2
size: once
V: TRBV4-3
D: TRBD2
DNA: TGCGCCAGCAGCCAAGAAGTAGCGGGAGTAACGTTGGCCGGGGAGCTGTTTTTT
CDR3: CASSQEVAGVTLAGELFF

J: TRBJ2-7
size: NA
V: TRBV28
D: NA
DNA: TGTGCCGGATCGGACGGGGCTACCTACGAGCAGTACTTC
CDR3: CAGSDGATYEQYF

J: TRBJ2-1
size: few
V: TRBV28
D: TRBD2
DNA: TGTGCCAGCAGTTCCCCGGGGACTAGCGGGAGGGATATTGAGCAGTTCTTC
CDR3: CASSSPGTSGRDIEQFF

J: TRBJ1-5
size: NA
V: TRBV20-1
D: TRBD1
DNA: TGCAGTGCTAGAGGGACAGGGTATTCGCAGCCCCAGCATTTT
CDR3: CSARGTGYSQPQHF

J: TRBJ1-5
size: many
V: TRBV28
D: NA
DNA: TGTGCCAGCAGTTGGCGGGGAAAGCCCCATCAGCCCCAGCATTTT
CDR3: CASSWRGKPHQPQHF

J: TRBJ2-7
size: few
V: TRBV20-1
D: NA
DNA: TGCAGCGGGAGGACAGGCGGAAACTACGAGCAGTACTTC
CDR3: CSGRTGGNYEQYF

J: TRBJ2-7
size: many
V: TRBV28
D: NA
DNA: TGTGCCAGCAGGAAGAGGGGCGAGCAGTACTTC
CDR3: CASRKRGEQYF

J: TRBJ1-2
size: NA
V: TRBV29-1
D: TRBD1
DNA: TGCAGCGCTACCCGGACAGGGGGCGGCTATGGCTACACCTTC
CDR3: CSATRTGGGYGYTF

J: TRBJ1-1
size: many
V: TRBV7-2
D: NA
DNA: TGTGCCAGCAGCTCGAGGACTGAAGCTTTCTTT
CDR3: CASSSRTEAFF

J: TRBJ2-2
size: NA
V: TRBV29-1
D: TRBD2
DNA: TGCAGCGCAACCATCAGCGGGGGGGCAGCCGGGGAGCTGTTTTTT
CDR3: CSATISGGAAGELFF

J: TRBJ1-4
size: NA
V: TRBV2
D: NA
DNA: TGTGCCAGCCTAAACCCTGGGGCGGCGGCACTGTTTTTT
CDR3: CASLNPGAAALFF

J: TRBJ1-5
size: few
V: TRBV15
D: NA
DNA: TGTGCCACCAGCAGAGATCGGTGGACTGGCAATCAGCCCCAGCATTTT
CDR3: CATSRDRWTGNQPQHF

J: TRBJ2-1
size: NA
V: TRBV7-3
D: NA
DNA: TGTGCCAGCAGCTTAAGAGCCCACAATGAGCAGTTCTTC
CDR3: CASSLRAHNEQFF

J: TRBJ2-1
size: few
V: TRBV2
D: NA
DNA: TGTGCCAGCAGTGAAGCGCTTCGGATAAGTGAGCAGTTCTTC
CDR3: CASSEALRISEQFF

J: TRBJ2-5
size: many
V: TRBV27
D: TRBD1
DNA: TGTGCCAGCAGTTTAACGGGACAGGGTAGTAACCAGTACTTC
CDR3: CASSLTGQGSNQYF

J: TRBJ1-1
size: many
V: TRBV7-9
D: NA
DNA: TGTGCCAGCAGCGCTTCCGTCCGGAACACTGAAGCTTTCTTT
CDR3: CASSASVRNTEAFF

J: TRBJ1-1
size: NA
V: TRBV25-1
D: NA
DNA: TGTGCCAGCAGCACAGGGAGCTCGAACACTGAAGCTTTCTTT
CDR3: CASSTGSSNTEAFF

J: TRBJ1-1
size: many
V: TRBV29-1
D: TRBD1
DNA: TGCAGCGGAATGGACAGGAAGAACACTGAAGCTTTCTTT
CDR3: CSGMDRKNTEAFF

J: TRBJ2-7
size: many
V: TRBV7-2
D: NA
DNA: TGTGCCAGCAGCTTAGCTTATGCGGGCGAGCAGTACTTC
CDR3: CASSLAYAGEQYF

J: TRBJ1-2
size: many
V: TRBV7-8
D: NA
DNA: TGTGCCAGCAGCTTATCGCGGGCAGGGCTCTTTGATGGCTACACCTTC
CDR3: CASSLSRAGLFDGYTF

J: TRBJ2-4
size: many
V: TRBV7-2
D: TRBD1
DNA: TGTGCCAGCAGCTCGACGGGACAGCTAGCCAAAAACATTCAGTACTTC
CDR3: CASSSTGQLAKNIQYF

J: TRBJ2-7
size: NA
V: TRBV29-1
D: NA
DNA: TGCAGCGTTGTACAGGGCTACGAGCAGTACTTC
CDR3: CSVVQGYEQYF

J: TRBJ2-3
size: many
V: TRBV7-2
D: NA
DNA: TGTGCCAGCAGCCCATCCACCACAGATACGCAGTATTTT
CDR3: CASSPSTTDTQYF

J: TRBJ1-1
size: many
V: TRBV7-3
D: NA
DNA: TGTGCCAGCAGCTCGCAACAGGGATTGAACACTGAAGCTTTCTTT
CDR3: CASSSQQGLNTEAFF

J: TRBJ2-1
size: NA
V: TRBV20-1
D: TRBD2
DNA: TGCAGTGCTTCTCCTAGCGGGAGTAGTTATTACAATGAGCAGTTCTTC
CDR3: CSASPSGSSYYNEQFF

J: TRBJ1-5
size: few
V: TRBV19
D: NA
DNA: TGTGCCAGTAGTGGCTCGGGGTCCCAAGGGCATTTT
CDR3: CASSGSGSQGHF

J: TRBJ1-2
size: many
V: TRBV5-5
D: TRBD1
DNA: TGTGCCAGCAGACCCACAGGGGGCGTGGGAGCGGTCAATGGCTACACCTTC
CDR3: CASRPTGGVGAVNGYTF

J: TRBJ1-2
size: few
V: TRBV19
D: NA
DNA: TGTGCCAGTAGTCCCGGGGGGACCAACTATGGCTACACCTTC
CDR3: CASSPGGTNYGYTF

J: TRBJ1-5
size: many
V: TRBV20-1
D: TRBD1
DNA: TGCAGTGCTAGGTTTAGAGGACAGGGGGAAGGTCAGCCCCAGCATTTT
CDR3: CSARFRGQGEGQPQHF

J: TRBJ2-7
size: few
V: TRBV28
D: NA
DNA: TGTGCCAGCAGTACTCAGAGCTCCTACGAGCAGTACTTC
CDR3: CASSTQSSYEQYF

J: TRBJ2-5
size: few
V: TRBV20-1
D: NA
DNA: TGCAGTGATCGGGACCTACGCCAAGAGACCCAGTACTTC
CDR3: CSDRDLRQETQYF

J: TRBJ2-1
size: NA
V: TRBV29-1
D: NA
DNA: TGCAGCGTTCTAATACCAGGGGTGAGCTCCTACAATGAGCAGTTCTTC
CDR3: CSVLIPGVSSYNEQFF

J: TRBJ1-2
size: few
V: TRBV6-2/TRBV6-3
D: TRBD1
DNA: TGTGCCAGCAGTTGGTCCGGGACAGCTAATGGCTACACCTTC
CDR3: CASSWSGTANGYTF

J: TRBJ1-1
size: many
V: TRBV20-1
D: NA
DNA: TGCAGTGCTAGAGATTCCTCACACGGAGTACCGAACACTGAAGCTTTCTTT
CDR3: CSARDSSHGVPNTEAFF

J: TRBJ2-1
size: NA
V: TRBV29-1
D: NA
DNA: TGCAGCGTTGAACTACGCTCCCGCAATGAGCAGTTCTTC
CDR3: CSVELRSRNEQFF

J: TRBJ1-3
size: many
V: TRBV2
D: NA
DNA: TGTGCCAGCAGTGGAGTACAGGGATCCGGAAACACCATATATTTT
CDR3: CASSGVQGSGNTIYF

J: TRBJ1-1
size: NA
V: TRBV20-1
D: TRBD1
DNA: TGCAGTGCCAGGGGGCCGAGGATCCCCCCCACTGAAGCTTTCTTT
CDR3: CSARGPRIPPTEAFF

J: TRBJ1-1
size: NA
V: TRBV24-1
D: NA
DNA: TGTGCCGCGTCATCGGCTATGAACACTGAAGCTTTCTTT
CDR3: CAASSAMNTEAFF

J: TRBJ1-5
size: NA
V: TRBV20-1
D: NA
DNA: TGCAGTGCGGGTGGTAGGGGCAATCAGCCCCAGCATTTT
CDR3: CSAGGRGNQPQHF

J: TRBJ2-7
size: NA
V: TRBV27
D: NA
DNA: TGTGCCAGCAGAACCGGGACAAAGAATCAGCAGTACTTC
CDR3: CASRTGTKNQQYF

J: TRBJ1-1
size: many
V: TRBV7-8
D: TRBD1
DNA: TGTGCCAGCAGCTCAATTGGACAGGGGGCCGCCCTCACTGAAGCTTTCTTT
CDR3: CASSSIGQGAALTEAFF

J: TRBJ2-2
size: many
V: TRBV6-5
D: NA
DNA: TGTGCCAGCAGTTATCGACTTTCACTTGGACGTACGAACACCGGGGAGCTGTTTTTT
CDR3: CASSYRLSLGRTNTGELFF

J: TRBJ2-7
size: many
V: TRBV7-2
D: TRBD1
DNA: TGTGCCAGCAGCTTGTGGACAGGGGTCAACGAGCAGTACTTC
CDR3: CASSLWTGVNEQYF

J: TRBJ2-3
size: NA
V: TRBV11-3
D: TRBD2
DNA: TGTGCCAGCAGCTTAACGCCCTATAAGGCTAGCGGGTTCACAGATACGCAGTATTTT
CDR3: CASSLTPYKASGFTDTQYF

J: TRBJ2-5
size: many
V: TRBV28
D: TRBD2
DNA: TGTGCCACCGTAACGCTAGCGGGAGAGTACCAAGAGACCCAGTACTTC
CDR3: CATVTLAGEYQETQYF

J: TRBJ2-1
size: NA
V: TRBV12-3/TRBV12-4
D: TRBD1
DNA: TGTGCCAGCACCGGGACAGGGAAAAGGCCTGAGCAGTTCTTC
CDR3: CASTGTGKRPEQFF